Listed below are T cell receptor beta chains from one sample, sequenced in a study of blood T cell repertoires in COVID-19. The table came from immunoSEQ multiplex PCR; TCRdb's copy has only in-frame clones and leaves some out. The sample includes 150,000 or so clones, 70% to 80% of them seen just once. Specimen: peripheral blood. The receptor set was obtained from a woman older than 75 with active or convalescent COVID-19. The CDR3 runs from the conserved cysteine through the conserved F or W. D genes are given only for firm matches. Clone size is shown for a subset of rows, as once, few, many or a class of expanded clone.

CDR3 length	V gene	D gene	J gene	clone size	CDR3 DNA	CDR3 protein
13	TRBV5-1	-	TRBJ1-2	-	TGCGCCAGCAGCCTTCGAGGCCAAGGTGGCTACACCTTC	CASSLRGQGGYTF
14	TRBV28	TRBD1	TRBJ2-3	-	TGTGCCAGCAGTAGGGACAGGGTGGCCGATACGCAGTATTTT	CASSRDRVADTQYF
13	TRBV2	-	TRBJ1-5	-	TGTGCCAGTAGTCTAGGGGCACAACAGCCCCAGCATTTT	CASSLGAQQPQHF
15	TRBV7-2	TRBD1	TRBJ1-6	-	TGTGCCAGCAGCCGGACCGGGACAGATAATTCACCCCTCCACTTT	CASSRTGTDNSPLHF
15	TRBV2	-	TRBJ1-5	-	TGTGCCAGCAGACCGACAGGATATAGCAATCAGCCCCAGCATTTT	CASRPTGYSNQPQHF
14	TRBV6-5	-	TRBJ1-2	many	TGTGCCAGCAGTTACTCAGCGCTTGGGGGCGGCTACACCTTC	CASSYSALGGGYTF
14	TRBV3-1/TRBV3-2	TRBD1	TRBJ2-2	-	TGTGCCAGCAGCCCGGGACAGTACGTAGGGGAGCTGTTTTTT	CASSPGQYVGELFF
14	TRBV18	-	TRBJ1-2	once	TGTGCCAGCTCACCAGACGGTAACCCGCGGGGCTACACCTTC	CASSPDGNPRGYTF
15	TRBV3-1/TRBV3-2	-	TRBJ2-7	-	TGTGCCAGCAGCCAACAACCCAGGGGCACCTACGAGCAGTACTTC	CASSQQPRGTYEQYF
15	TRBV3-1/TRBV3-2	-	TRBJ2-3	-	TGTGCCAGCAGCCAAGACGGACTATCAAGGGATACGCAGTATTTT	CASSQDGLSRDTQYF
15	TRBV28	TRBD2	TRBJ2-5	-	TGTGCCAGCAATATCTTGCGGGGGGGCCGAGAGACCCAGTACTTC	CASNILRGGRETQYF
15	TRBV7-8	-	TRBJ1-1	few	TGTGCCAGCAGCTTCAGGACATCCTGGAACACTGAAGCTTTCTTT	CASSFRTSWNTEAFF
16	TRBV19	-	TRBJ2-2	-	TGTGCCAGTAGTCGACCGGGACACTCTAACACCGGGGAGCTGTTTTTT	CASSRPGHSNTGELFF
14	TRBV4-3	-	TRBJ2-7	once	TGCGCCAGCAGCCAAGATGGAGGGGTCCAGGGGCAGTACTTC	CASSQDGGVQGQYF
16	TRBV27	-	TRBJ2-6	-	TGTGCCAGCAGGTCACAGGGAAACTCTGGGGCCAACGTCCTGACTTTC	CASRSQGNSGANVLTF
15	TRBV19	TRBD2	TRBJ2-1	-	TGTGCCAGCCAAGGACTAGCGGGGGGGAACAATGAGCAGTTCTTC	CASQGLAGGNNEQFF
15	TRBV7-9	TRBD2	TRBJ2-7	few	TGTGCCAGCAGCCCCCTCGGACTAGCGGGGACCGAGCAGTACTTC	CASSPLGLAGTEQYF
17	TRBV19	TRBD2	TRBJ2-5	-	TGTGCCAGTAGTATAGTCGGTGGGAGCGGGGGGGAAGAGACCCAGTACTTC	CASSIVGGSGGEETQYF
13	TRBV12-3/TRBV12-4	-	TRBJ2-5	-	TGTGCCAGCAGCCTAGCGACGACCCAGACCCAGTACTTC	CASSLATTQTQYF
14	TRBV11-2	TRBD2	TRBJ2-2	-	TGTGCCAGCAGCTCTAGCGGCAGCACCGGGGAGCTGTTTTTT	CASSSSGSTGELFF
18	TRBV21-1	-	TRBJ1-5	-	TGTGCCAGCAGCAGTACCGGGACAGCTACTAAAGTCTATCAGCCCCAGCATTTT	CASSSTGTATKVYQPQHF
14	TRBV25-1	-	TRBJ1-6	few	TGTGCCAGCAGTGAACATCGAGTTAATTCACCCCTCCACTTT	CASSEHRVNSPLHF
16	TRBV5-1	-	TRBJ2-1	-	TGCGCCAGCAGCCCCGAATTAGCGGAGAAGCGTAATGAGCAGTTCTTC	CASSPELAEKRNEQFF
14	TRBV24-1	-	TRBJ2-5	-	TGTGCCACCCCTCAGGAGCGGGGAGACAGAGGGGGGTACTTC	CATPQERGDRGGYF
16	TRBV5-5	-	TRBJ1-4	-	TGTGCCAGCAGCTCTGGAGAGGGAGCAACTAATGAAAAACTGTTTTTT	CASSSGEGATNEKLFF
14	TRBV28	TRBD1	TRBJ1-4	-	TGTGCCAGCAAACGGACAGGGAGGAACGAAAAACTGTTTTTT	CASKRTGRNEKLFF
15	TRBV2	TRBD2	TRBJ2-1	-	TGTGCCAGCAGTCCCCGGACTAGTAACTCCAATGAGCAGTTCTTC	CASSPRTSNSNEQFF
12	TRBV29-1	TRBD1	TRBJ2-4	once	TGCAGCGTCCGACAGGGTGGTGGCATTCAGTACTTC	CSVRQGGGIQYF
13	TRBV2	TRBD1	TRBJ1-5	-	TGTGCCAGCAGCGCGGACAGGCTTCAGCCCCAGCATTTT	CASSADRLQPQHF
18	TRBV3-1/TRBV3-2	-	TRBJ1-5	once	TGTGCCAGCAGCCAAGGAGGCAGGGGTCGGTTTTTCAATCAGCCCCAGCATTTT	CASSQGGRGRFFNQPQHF
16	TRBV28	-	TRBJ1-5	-	TGTGCCAGCAGTCCCCGGGGGAGAGGGGGCAATCAGCCCCAGCATTTT	CASSPRGRGGNQPQHF
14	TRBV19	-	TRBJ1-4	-	TGTGCCAGTAGTTCTTCAGGGGCTAATGAAAAACTGTTTTTT	CASSSSGANEKLFF
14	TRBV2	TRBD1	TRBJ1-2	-	TGTGCCAGCAGCCCGGACAGGGGGCATGATGGCTACACCTTC	CASSPDRGHDGYTF
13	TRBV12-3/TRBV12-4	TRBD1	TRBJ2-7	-	TGTGCCAGCAGTCGGACAGGGGGCGACGAGCAGTACTTC	CASSRTGGDEQYF
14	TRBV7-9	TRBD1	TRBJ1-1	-	TGTGCCAGCAGCCTACAGGGGGCGCAGAGTGAAGCTTTCTTT	CASSLQGAQSEAFF
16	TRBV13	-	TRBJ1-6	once	TGTGCCAGCAGCTCAGGGAGCGGGTTACGGGTTTCACCCCTCCACTTT	CASSSGSGLRVSPLHF
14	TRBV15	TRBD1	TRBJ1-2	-	TGTGCCACCAGCAGTCCGGGACAGGGAGGTGGCTACACCTTC	CATSSPGQGGGYTF
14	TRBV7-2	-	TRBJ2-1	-	TGTGCCAGCTCCACAGGTGTCCTCTACAATGAGCAGTTCTTC	CASSTGVLYNEQFF
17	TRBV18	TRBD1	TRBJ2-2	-	TGTGCCAGCTCACCCCTTCCTACAGGGGCCAACACCGGGGAGCTGTTTTTT	CASSPLPTGANTGELFF
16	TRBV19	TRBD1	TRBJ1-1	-	TGTGCCAGTAGTATTACTACAGGGGGAGGGAACACTGAAGCTTTCTTT	CASSITTGGGNTEAFF
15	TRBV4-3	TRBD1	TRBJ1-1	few	TGCGCCAGCAGCCTGCGGACAGGGGGCGGCACTGAAGCTTTCTTT	CASSLRTGGGTEAFF
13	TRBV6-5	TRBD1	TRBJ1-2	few	TGTGCCAGCAGTCGGACAGGGGGCCGTGGCTACACCTTC	CASSRTGGRGYTF
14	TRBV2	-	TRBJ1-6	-	TGTGCCAGCAGTGCCCAGGGAGGTAATTCACCCCTCCACTTT	CASSAQGGNSPLHF
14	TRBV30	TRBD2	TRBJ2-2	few	TGTGCCTGTCCGGGGGGGCTCGGCACCGGGGAGCTGTTTTTT	CACPGGLGTGELFF